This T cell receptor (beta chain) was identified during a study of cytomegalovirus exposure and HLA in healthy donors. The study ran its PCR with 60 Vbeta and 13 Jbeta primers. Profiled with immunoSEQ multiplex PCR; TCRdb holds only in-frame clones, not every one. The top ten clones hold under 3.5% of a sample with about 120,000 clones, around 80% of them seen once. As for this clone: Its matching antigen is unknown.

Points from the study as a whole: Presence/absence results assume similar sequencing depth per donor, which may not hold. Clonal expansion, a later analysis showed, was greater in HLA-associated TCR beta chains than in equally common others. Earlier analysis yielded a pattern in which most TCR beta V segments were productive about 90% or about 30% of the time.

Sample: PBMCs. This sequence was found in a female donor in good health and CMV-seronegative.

CDR3 nucleotide sequence: TGCGCCAGCAGCCAACACAGGGGGCAGGTGAATGAGCAGTTCTTC. Encoded protein: CASSQHRGQVNEQFF. This chain joins TRBV4-3 and TRBJ2-1, with 9 bases matching TRBD1. With 2 bases clipped from V and 7 bases from J, the junction kept 6 bases outside the gene matches. The germline V gene encodes CDR1 LGHNA and CDR2 YSLEER. This CDR3 contains 15 residues.